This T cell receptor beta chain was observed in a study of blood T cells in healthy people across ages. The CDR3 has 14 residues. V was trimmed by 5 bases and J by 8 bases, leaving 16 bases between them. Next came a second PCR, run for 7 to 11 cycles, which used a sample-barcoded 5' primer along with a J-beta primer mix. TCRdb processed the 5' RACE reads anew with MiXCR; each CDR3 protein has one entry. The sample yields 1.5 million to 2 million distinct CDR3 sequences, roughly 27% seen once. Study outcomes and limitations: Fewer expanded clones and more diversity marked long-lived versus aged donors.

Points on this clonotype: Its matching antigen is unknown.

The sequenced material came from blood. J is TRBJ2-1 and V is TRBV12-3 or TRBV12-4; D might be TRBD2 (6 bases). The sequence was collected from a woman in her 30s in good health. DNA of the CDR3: TGTGCCAGCAGTCCGATGGGACTCGTGCATGAGCAGTTCTTC. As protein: CASSPMGLVHEQFF.